These 3 T cell receptor beta chains were all obtained from the same sample, sequenced in a study of glioma-infiltrating T cells. The iRepertoire nested amplicon-rescue multiplex PCR amplified TCR alpha and beta CDR3s from RNA. TCRdb independently ran MiXCR on the multiplex PCR reads; one entry per CDR3 protein. The table includes more than 300,000 distinct CDR3 sequences, more than 35% detected once. The sequencing input was glioma tissue, nonneoplastic brain tissue, or PBMCs (not recorded which). The receptors were sampled from a human donor with low-grade glioma or glioblastoma, undergoing nonglioma brain surgery, or in good health (not recorded which).

This chain joins TRBV2 and TRBJ2-7, with a weak D call TRBD2 (6 bases). CDR3 length: 16 amino acids. Deletions cut 5 bases from V and 2 bases from J, with 19 bases between. Germline V CDR1 and CDR2: SNHLY, FYNNEI. The CDR3 sequence is CASSRRMDSGPYEQYF. DNA for the CDR3: TGTGCCAGCAGTCGCCGCATGGATAGCGGACCCTACGAGCAGTACTTC.

This clonotype was detected ten times or more. The rearrangement uses TRBV20-1 and TRBJ1-5, with D possibly being TRBD1 (5 bases). The CDR3 extends over 13 amino acids. Germline lookup yields CDR1 DFQATT and CDR2 SNEGSKA (reference sequence). V dropped 6 bases and J dropped 1 base, with 10 bases sitting between them. DNA of the CDR3: TGCAGTGCCCCCACAGGAAGCAATCAGCCCCAGCATTTT. This encodes CSAPTGSNQPQHF.

This clonotype was counted at least ten times. The chain joins TRBV6-1 to TRBJ1-1; D is ambiguous. The germline gives CDR1 MNHNS, CDR2 SASEGT. V lost 2 bases and J lost 9, with 10 bases in between. The CDR3 loop spans 12 amino acids. The CDR3 nucleotides are TGTGCCAGCAGTGAACAAAGGGTGAAAGCTTTCTTT. Translated, it gives CASSEQRVKAFF.